This record covers a single T cell receptor (beta chain). It has no known antigen specificity. No base quality values were provided; no much bigger clone lies one nucleotide off. This sample is part of a study of T cell responses to AZD1222 COVID-19 vaccine (dated by TCRdb to the early 2020s). For the wider study: A total of about 230 trial participants underwent TCR sequencing, of whom around 200 received two doses of AZD1222 and approximately 25 received two doses of the MenACWY control vaccine. Trial participants were enrolled by age into subgroups of 18-55, 56-69 and 70-plus years, and approximately 150, 30 and 60 TCR-sequenced participants, respectively, were included in these subgroups. Overall study results and their limits: The 56-69-year group was small, and its depth increase did not reach significance, likely because of low power. The whole spike protein was spanned by vaccine-associated CD4 TCRs, and dominant responses were seen in regions 160-218 and 743-854. A significant rise in spike-specific TCR breadth and depth was observed after two AZD1222 doses relative to day 0 and relative to MenACWY recipients. Nearly half of unique spike-specific TCRs reportedly recognized epitopes outside regions mutated in the B.1.351 and B.1.1.7 variants. Conclusions about previously exposed vaccinees were limited because only six or seven AZD1222 recipients were SARS-CoV-2 seropositive at baseline. Because no day 14 peak-response samples were available, the repertoires could be characterized only after the peak T cell response. Participants were mostly white British and included more females than males, and it was suggested by the authors that clonal diversity may have been underestimated.

The label giving this sample's time point can be read as: about 28 days (+/-7) after the second vaccine dose. AZD1222 recipients with second doses at about 4 weeks or about 12 weeks were pooled, because spike-specific TCR depth and breadth did not differ between schedules. Vaccinee samples came from UK trials COV001 and COV002, including a single-blind randomized controlled phase 2/3 trial of AZD1222 (ChAdOx1 nCoV-19) in healthy adults. Trial participant PBMC samples were collected at day 0 and day 28 after the second dose for TCRbeta chain sequencing. The germline V gene (reference sequence) sets CDR1 to MNHEY and CDR2 to SMNVEV. A distance of 4 bases separates the germline ends of V and J, which lose 1 base and 3 bases respectively. CDR3 length: 13 amino acids, cysteine to phenylalanine. Here the CDR3 DNA is all that survives: 39 bases in frame from base 1. The CDR3 regions of human TCRbeta chains were subjected to immunosequencing. As for the original processing: TCRs in the repertoires were compared against a reference library of SARS-CoV-2-specific TCRs that had been generated with the MIRA antigen-specificity platform. Breadth meant the fraction of unique TCRs that were SARS-CoV-2-associated, whereas depth meant the fraction of total T cells that were SARS-CoV-2-associated. Using the MIRA data, each spike-specific TCR was mapped to the spike region that the TCR reacts to and placed in a CD4 or CD8 class. Log10-transformed breadth and depth values were compared by one-way ANOVA with Sidak's multiple comparisons tests. TCRdb mirrors the immuneACCESS table, restricted to in-frame sequences. Some clones are absent from its copies; in checked studies, under half trace to an unresolved V gene, and the reason for the others is unknown. The D gene and trimming were derived from the DNA, and the V and J assignments and clone size from that table. This sample comprises 130,000 or so clones, roughly 88% of them detected only once. The top ten hold about 6% of the sample.

This TCR was sampled from an adult who received the AZD1222 COVID-19 vaccine. Sequencing was performed on peripheral blood, taken 28 days after the second AZD1222 dose. The chain uses TRBV27 and TRBJ1-5; the D gene assignment is ambiguous. Here the CDR3 is given as CASSLYNNQPQHF. The DNA sequence reads TGTGCCAGCAGTTTATACAACAATCAGCCCCAGCATTTT.